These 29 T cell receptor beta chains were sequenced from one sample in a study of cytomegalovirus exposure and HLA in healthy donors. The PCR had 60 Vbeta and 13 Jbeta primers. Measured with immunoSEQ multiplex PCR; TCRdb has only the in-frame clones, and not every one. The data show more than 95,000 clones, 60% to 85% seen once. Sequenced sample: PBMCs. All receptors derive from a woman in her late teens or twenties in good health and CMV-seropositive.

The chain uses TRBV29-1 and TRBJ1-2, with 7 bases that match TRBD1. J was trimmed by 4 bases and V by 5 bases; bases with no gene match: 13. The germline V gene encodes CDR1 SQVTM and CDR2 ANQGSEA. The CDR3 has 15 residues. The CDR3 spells CSVTDREIVGYGYTF. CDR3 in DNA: TGCAGCGTTACCGACAGGGAAATCGTGGGCTATGGCTACACCTTC.

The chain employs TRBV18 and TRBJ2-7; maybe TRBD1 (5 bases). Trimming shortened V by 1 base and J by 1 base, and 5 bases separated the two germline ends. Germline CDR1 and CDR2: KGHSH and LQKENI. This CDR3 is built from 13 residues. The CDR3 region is CASSPQGSYEQYF. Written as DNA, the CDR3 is TGTGCCAGCTCACCACAGGGGTCCTACGAGCAGTACTTC.

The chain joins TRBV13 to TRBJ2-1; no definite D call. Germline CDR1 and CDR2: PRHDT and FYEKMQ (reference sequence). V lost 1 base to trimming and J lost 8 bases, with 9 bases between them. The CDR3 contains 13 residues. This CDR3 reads CASSLDIMYEQFF. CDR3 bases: TGTGCCAGCAGCTTAGACATAATGTATGAGCAGTTCTTC.

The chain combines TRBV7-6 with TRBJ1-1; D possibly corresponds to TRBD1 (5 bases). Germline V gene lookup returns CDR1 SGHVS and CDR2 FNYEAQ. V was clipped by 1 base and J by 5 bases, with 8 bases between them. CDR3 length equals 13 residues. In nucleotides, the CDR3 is TGTGCCAGCAGCTTAGGGGGGACTACTGAAGCTTTCTTT. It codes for CASSLGGTTEAFF.

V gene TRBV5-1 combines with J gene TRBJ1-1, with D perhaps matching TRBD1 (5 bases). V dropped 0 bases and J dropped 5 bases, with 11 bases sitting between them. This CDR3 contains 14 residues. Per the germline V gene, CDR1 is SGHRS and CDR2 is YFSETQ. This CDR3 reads CASSLDRSRTEAFF. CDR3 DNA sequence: TGCGCCAGCAGCTTGGACAGGTCGAGGACTGAAGCTTTCTTT.

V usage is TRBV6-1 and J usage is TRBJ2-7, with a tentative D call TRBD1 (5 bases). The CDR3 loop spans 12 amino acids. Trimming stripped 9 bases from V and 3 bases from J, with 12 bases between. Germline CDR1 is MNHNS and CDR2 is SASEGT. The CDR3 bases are TGTGCCAGTGGCACAGGTCTCTACGAGCAGTACTTC. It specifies CASGTGLYEQYF.

The CDR3: CATSRDRGGDYGYTF. The DNA of the CDR3 is TGTGCCACCAGCAGAGATCGGGGGGGGGACTATGGCTACACCTTC. This chain joins TRBV15 and TRBJ1-2, with a weak D call TRBD1 (5 bases). Germline V lookup: CDR1 LNHNV, CDR2 YYDKDF (reference sequence). With 0 bases removed from V and 3 bases from J, the gap between germline ends came to 11 bases. The CDR3 sequence is 15 residues long.

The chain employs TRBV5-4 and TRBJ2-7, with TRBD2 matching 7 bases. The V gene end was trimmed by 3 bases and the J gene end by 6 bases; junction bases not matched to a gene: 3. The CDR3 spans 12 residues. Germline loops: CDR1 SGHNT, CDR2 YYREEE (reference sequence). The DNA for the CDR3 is TGTGCCAGCAGCTCATGGGAGGGCGAGCAGTACTTC. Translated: CASSSWEGEQYF.

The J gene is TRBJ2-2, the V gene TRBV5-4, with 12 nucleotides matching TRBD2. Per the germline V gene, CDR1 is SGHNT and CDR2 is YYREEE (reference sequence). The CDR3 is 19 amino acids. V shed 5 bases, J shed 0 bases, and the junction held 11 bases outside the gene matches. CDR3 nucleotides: TGTGCCAGCAGAGCTACTAGCGGGGGGTCAAAGGCGAACACCGGGGAGCTGTTTTTT. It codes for CASRATSGGSKANTGELFF.

CDR3 region: CASSQDWDSANTGELFF. As DNA, the CDR3 is TGTGCCAGCAGCCAAGATTGGGACAGTGCGAACACCGGGGAGCTGTTTTTT. The chain couples TRBV4-2 to TRBJ2-2, with TRBD1 identical over 7 bases. The CDR3 covers 17 residues. Germline V CDR1 and CDR2: LGHNA, YNFKEQ. V gave up 0 bases and J gave up 0 bases; unmatched junction bases: 4.

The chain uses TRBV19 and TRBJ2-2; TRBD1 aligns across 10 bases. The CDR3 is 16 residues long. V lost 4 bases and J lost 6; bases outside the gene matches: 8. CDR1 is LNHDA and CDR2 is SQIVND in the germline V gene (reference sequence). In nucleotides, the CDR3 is TGTGCCAGTAGTAGACAGGGGGCGCAGGTATCCGGGGAGCTGTTTTTT. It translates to CASSRQGAQVSGELFF.

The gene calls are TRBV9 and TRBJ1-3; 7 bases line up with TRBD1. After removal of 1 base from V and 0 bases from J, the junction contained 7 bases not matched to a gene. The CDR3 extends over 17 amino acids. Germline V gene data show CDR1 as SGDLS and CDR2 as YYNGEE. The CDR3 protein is CASSVLTRQGSGNTIYF. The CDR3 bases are TGTGCCAGCAGCGTACTCACTAGACAGGGCTCTGGAAACACCATATATTTT.

The CDR3 is CASSEAPRTGHNEQFF. DNA for the CDR3: TGTGCCAGCAGTGAAGCCCCAAGGACAGGGCACAATGAGCAGTTCTTC. This chain joins TRBV2 and TRBJ2-1; 8 nucleotides match TRBD1. The CDR3 totals 16 residues. J was trimmed by 5 bases and V by 0 bases; bases with no gene match: 6. Germline loops: CDR1 SNHLY, CDR2 FYNNEI.

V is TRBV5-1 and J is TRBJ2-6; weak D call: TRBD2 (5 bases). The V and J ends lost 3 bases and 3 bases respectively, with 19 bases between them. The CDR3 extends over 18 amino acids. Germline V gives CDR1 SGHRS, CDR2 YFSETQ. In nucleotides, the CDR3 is TGCGCCAGCAGCTCCCAGGACGGTTCGAGCGGTGGGGCCAACGTCCTGACTTTC. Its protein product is CASSSQDGSSGGANVLTF.

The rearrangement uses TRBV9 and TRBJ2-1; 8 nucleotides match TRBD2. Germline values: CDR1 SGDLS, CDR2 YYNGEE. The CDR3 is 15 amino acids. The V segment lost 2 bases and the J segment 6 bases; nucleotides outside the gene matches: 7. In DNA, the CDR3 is TGTGCCAGCAGCGTCTTCTCGGGAGGGCCCAATGAGCAGTTCTTC. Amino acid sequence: CASSVFSGGPNEQFF. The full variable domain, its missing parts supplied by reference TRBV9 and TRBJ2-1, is DSGVTQTPKHLITATGQRVTLRCSPRSGDLSVYWYQQSLDQGLQFLIQYYNGEERAKGNILERFSAQQFPDLHSELNLSSLELGDSALYFCASSVFSGGPNEQFFGPGTRLTVL.

The CDR3 reads CAISETGPDEQFF. Here the CDR3 DNA reads TGTGCCATCAGTGAAACAGGCCCGGATGAGCAGTTCTTC. V usage is TRBV10-3 and J usage is TRBJ2-1, with D possibly TRBD1 on 5 matching bases. Deletions cut 3 bases from V and 8 bases from J, with 11 bases between. The germline V gene encodes CDR1 ENHRY and CDR2 SYGVKD. This CDR3 comprises 13 residues.

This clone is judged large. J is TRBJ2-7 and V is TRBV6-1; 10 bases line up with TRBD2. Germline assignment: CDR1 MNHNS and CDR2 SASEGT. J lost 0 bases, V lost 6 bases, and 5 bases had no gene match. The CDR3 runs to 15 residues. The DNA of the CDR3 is TGTGCCAGCAGCGAACGGACTAGCGGCTCCTACGAGCAGTACTTC. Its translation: CASSERTSGSYEQYF.

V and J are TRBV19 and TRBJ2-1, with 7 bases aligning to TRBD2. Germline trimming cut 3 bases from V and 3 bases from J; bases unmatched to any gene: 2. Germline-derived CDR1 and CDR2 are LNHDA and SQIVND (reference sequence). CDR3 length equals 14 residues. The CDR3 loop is CASSIGGDYNEQFF. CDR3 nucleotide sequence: TGTGCCAGTAGTATTGGGGGGGACTACAATGAGCAGTTCTTC.

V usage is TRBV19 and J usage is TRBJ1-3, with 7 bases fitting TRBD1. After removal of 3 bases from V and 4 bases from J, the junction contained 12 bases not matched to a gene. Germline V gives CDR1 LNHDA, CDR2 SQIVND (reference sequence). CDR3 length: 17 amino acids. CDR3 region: CASSIEGGKVGGNTIYF. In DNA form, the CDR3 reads TGTGCCAGTAGTATTGAAGGGGGCAAAGTGGGCGGAAACACCATATATTTT. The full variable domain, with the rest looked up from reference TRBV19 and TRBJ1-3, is DGGITQSPKYLFRKEGQNVTLSCEQNLNHDAMYWYRQDPGQGLRLIYYSQIVNDFQKGDIAEGYSVSREKKESFPLTVTSAQKNPTAFYLCASSIEGGKVGGNTIYFGEGSWLTVV.

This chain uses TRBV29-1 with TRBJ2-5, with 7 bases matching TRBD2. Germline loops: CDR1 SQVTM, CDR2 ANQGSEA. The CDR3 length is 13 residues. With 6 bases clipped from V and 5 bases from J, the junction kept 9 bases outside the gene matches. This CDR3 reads CSVSAAGFETQYF. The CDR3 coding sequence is TGCAGCGTCAGCGCAGCGGGATTTGAGACCCAGTACTTC.

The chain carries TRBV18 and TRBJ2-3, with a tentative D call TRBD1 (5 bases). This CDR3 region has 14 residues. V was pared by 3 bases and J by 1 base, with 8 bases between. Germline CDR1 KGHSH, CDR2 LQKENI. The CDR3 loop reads CASSPTTGTDTQYF. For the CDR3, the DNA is TGTGCCAGCTCACCGACGACAGGCACAGATACGCAGTATTTT.

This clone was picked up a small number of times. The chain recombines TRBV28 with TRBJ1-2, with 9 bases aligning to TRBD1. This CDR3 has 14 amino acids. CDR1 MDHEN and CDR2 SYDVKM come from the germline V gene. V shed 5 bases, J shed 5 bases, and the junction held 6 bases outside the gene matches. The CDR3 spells CASSGGTGRYGYTF. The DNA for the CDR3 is TGTGCCAGCAGTGGTGGGACAGGGCGGTATGGCTACACCTTC.

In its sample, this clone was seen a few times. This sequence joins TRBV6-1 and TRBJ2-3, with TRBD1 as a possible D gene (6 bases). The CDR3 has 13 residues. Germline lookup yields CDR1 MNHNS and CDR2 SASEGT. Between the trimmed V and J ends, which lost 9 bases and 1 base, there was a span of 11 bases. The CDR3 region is CASRRTGTDTQYF. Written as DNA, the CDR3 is TGTGCCAGTCGAAGGACAGGCACAGATACGCAGTATTTT.

CDR3 coding DNA: TGTGCTAGTGGTTTGGTACTGGGACAGGGAACCTACGAGCAGTACTTC. It translates to CASGLVLGQGTYEQYF. The gene calls are TRBV12-5 and TRBJ2-7; 9 bases align to TRBD1. The CDR3 spans 16 residues. J gave up 2 bases and V 0 bases, and 5 bases lay outside the gene matches. Germline V gene sequence: CDR1 LGHNT, CDR2 FRNRAP.

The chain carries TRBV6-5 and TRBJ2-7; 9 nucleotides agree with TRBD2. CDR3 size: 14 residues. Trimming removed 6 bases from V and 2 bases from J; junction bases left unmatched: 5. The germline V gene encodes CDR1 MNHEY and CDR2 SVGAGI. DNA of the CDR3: TGTGCCAGCAGCCCCGGGACTAGCCCCTACGAGCAGTACTTC. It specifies CASSPGTSPYEQYF.

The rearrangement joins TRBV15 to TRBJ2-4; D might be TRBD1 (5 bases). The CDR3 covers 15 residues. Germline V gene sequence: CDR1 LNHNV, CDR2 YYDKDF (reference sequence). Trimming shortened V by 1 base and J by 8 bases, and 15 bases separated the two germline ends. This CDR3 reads CATSRGLGQGDIQYF. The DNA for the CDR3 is TGTGCCACCAGCAGAGGACTGGGGCAGGGTGACATTCAGTACTTC.

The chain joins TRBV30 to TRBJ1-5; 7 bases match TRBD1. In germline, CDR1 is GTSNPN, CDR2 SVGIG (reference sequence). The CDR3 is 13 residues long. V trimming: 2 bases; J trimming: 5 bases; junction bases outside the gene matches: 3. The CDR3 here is CAWSRTGDQPQHF. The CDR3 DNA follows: TGTGCCTGGAGTAGAACAGGGGATCAGCCCCAGCATTTT.

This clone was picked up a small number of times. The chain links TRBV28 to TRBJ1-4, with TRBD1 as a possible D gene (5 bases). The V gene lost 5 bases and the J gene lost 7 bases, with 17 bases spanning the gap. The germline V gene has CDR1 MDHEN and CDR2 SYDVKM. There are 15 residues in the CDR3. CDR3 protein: CASSGGGSVGEKLFF. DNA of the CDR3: TGTGCCAGCAGTGGCGGGGGATCTGTAGGTGAAAAACTGTTTTTT.

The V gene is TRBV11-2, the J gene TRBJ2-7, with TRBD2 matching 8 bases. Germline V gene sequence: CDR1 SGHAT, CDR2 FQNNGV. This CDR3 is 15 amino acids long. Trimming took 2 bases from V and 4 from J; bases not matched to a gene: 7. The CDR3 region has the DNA TGTGCCAGCAGCTTAACGCGGGAGGTCTGGTACGAGCAGTACTTC. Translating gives CASSLTREVWYEQYF.